Shown below are 10 T cell receptor beta chains from a single sample sequenced in a study of cytomegalovirus exposure and HLA in healthy donors. The PCR ran on 60 Vbeta and 13 Jbeta primers. Profiled with immunoSEQ multiplex PCR; TCRdb holds only in-frame clones, not every one. The sample carries 150,000 to 200,000 clones, more than 60% recorded once. Sequencing was done on a sample of PBMCs. These receptors were taken from a woman younger than 45 in good health and CMV-seropositive.

This rearrangement joins TRBV10-3 to TRBJ2-2; a possible D gene is TRBD2 (6 bases). Germline loops: CDR1 ENHRY, CDR2 SYGVKD. With 0 bases removed from V and 5 bases from J, the gap between germline ends came to 13 bases. There are 16 residues in the CDR3. CDR3 coding DNA: TGTGCCATCAGTGAGTCCGGGGGAGTGGCTACCGGGGAGCTGTTTTTT. This sequence encodes CAISESGGVATGELFF.

This clone came up once. The DNA for the CDR3 is TGTGCCAGCAGCGGGACAGAAGGACATATCGTCAATGGCTACACCTTC. It translates to CASSGTEGHIVNGYTF. J is TRBJ1-2 and V is TRBV5-4, with 7 bases matching TRBD1. With 4 bases clipped from V and 6 bases from J, the junction kept 15 bases outside the gene matches. The germline gives CDR1 SGHNT, CDR2 YYREEE (reference sequence). The CDR3 is made up of 16 amino acids. The variable domain in full, with the rest retrieved from reference TRBV5-4 and TRBJ1-2, is ETGVTQSPTHLIKTRGQQVTLRCSSQSGHNTVSWYQQALGQGPQFIFQYYREEENGRGNFPPRFSGLQFPNYSSELNVNALELDDSALYLCASSGTEGHIVNGYTFGSGTRLTVV.

The gene calls are TRBV5-1 and TRBJ2-2; 7 positions match TRBD2. Germline values: CDR1 SGHRS, CDR2 YFSETQ. The ends lost 0 bases at V and 2 bases at J; junction bases unmatched: 4. CDR3 size: 16 residues. The CDR3 region has the DNA TGCGCCAGCAGCTTGGTCCTAGCGGAAAACACCGGGGAGCTGTTTTTT. Its protein product is CASSLVLAENTGELFF.

The rearrangement links TRBV2 to TRBJ1-1; D unclear. This CDR3 contains 13 residues. The V gene lost 6 bases and the J gene lost 6 bases, with 14 bases spanning the gap. Germline CDR1 is SNHLY and CDR2 is FYNNEI. This CDR3 is CASRLAGRSEAFF. The CDR3, as DNA: TGTGCCAGCAGGCTAGCGGGAAGGTCTGAAGCTTTCTTT.

The V gene is TRBV25-1, the J gene TRBJ2-7; D is possibly TRBD2 (5 bases). The germline V gene encodes CDR1 MGHDK and CDR2 SYGVNS. With 5 bases removed from V and 5 bases from J, the gap between germline ends came to 13 bases. There are 13 residues in the CDR3. The CDR3 reads CASSRPGINEQYF. CDR3 in DNA: TGTGCCAGCAGTAGACCCGGGATTAACGAGCAGTACTTC.

The chain is built from TRBV14 and TRBJ2-5, with D maybe TRBD1 (6 bases). This CDR3 is 17 amino acids long. Per the germline V gene, CDR1 is SGHDN and CDR2 is FVKESK. The V end lost 4 bases, the J end lost 4 bases, and 22 bases lay between the germline ends. CDR3 DNA: TGTGCCAGCAGCCCCCTACTGGTGGGGGTACAGGGAGAGACCCAGTACTTC. Translating it yields CASSPLLVGVQGETQYF.

Note on this clone: The sample holds other DNA sequences that translate to the same CDR3. The chain carries TRBV6-5 and TRBJ2-1; 8 bases agree with TRBD1. V lost 8 bases to trimming and J lost 4 bases; unmatched junction nucleotides: 7. Per germline, CDR1 MNHEY and CDR2 SVGAGI. The CDR3 consists of 14 residues. As DNA, the CDR3 is TGTGCCAGCGGAGGGACAGGCCCTTACAATGAGCAGTTCTTC. This translates into CASGGTGPYNEQFF.

V gene TRBV28 combines with J gene TRBJ2-2, with 8 bases fitting TRBD1. Trimming removed 3 bases from V and 3 bases from J; junction bases left unmatched: 12. CDR3 size: 18 residues. Germline CDR1 MDHEN, CDR2 SYDVKM. The CDR3 is CASSFMDGQGRDTGELFF. The CDR3 DNA is TGTGCCAGCAGTTTCATGGATGGACAGGGAAGAGACACCGGGGAGCTGTTTTTT.

The gene calls are TRBV4-2 and TRBJ2-5; the D gene is possibly TRBD2 (6 bases). This CDR3 contains 16 residues. Trimming took 3 bases from V and 7 from J, leaving 21 bases between them. The germline CDR1 and CDR2 sequences are LGHNA and YNFKEQ. The CDR3 nucleotides are TGTGCCAGCAGCCAGATATCGACGGAGGGCCGGGGGACCCAGTACTTC. This encodes CASSQISTEGRGTQYF.

This sequence joins TRBV19 and TRBJ2-3; TRBD2 agrees at 12 bases. CDR1 and CDR2 (germline): LNHDA, SQIVND (reference sequence). The CDR3 covers 15 residues. Trimming took 5 bases from V and 5 from J; bases not matched to a gene: 5. The CDR3 loop reads CASSPGLAGLDTQYF. The CDR3 nucleotides are TGTGCCAGTAGTCCAGGACTAGCGGGACTAGATACGCAGTATTTT.